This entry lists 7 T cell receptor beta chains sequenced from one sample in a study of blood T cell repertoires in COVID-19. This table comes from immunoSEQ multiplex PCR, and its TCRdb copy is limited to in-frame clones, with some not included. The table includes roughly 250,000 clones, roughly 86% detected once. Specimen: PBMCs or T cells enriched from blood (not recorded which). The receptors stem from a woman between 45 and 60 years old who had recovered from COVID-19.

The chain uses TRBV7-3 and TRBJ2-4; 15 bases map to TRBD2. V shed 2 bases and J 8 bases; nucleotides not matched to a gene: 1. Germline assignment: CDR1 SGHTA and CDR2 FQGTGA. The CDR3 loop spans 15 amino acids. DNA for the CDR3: TGTGCCAGCAGCTTAGGGACTAGCGGGAGGTACATTCAGTACTTC. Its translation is CASSLGTSGRYIQYF.

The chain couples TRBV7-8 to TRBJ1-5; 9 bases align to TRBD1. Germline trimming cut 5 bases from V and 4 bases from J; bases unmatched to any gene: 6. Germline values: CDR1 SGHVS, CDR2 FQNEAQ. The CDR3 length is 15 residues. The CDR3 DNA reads TGTGCCAGCAGCCCTGGGACAGGGAATAATCAGCCCCAGCATTTT. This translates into CASSPGTGNNQPQHF. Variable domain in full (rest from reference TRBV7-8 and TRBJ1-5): GAGVSQSPRYKVAKRGQDVALRCDPISGHVSLFWYQQALGQGPEFLTYFQNEAQLDKSGLPSDRFFAERPEGSVSTLKIQRTQQEDSAVYLCASSPGTGNNQPQHFGDGTRLSIL.

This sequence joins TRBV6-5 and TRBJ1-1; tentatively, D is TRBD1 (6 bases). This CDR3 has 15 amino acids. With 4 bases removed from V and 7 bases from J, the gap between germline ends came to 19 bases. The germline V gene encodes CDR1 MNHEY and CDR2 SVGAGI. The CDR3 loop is CASSSTTGGLGEAFF. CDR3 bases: TGTGCCAGCAGTTCCACGACCGGGGGGCTTGGTGAAGCTTTCTTT.

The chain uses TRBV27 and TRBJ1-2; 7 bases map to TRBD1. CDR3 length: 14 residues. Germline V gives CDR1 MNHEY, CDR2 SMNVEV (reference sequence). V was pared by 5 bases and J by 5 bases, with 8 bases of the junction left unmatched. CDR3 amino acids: CASSPSGQLYGYTF. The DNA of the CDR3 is TGTGCCAGCAGTCCGTCGGGACAGCTTTATGGCTACACCTTC.

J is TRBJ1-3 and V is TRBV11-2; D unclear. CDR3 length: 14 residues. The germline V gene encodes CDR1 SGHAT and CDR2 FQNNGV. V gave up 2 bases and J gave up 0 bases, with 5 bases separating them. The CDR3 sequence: CASSLQSSGNTIYF. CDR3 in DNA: TGTGCCAGCAGCTTACAATCCTCTGGAAACACCATATATTTT.

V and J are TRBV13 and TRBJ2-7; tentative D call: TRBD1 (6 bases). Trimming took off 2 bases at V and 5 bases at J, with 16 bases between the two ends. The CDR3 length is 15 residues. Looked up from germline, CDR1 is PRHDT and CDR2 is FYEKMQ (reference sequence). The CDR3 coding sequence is TGTGCCAGCAGCTTATTCTCCAGGGGTTACGACGAGCAGTACTTC. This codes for CASSLFSRGYDEQYF.

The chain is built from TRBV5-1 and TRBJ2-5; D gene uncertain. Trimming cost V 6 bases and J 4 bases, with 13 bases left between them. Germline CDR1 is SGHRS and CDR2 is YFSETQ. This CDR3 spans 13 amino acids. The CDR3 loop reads CASNLQTGETQYF. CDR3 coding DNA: TGCGCCAGCAACCTTCAGACGGGAGAGACCCAGTACTTC.